This TCR beta chain was obtained from a study of blood T cell repertoires in COVID-19 (dated by TCRdb to the early 2020s). Background on the whole study: Samples from collaborators originated in the United States, Italy and Spain and spanned both the acute and convalescent phases of COVID-19. The material from the prospective study consisted of cDNA or gDNA derived from T cells, B-cell-depleted T cells, or PBMCs. Deeply sampled blood TCRbeta repertoires from subjects exposed to, actively infected with, or recovered from COVID-19 were included in the dataset. The repertoires were made available in a free public database intended to serve as a resource for research on the immune response to SARS-CoV-2. The samples were drawn from two sources: the first 160 participants of the ongoing ImmuneRACE study, and 1,200 or so subjects contributed by 6 global collaborators. A de-identified subject ID, COVID-19 status, age in years and sex were almost always included in the sample metadata. Where available, HLA class I and class II types were obtained from metadata supplied by the sample provider rather than from assay-based typing. General study outcomes and caveats: The amount of clinical and demographic metadata varied by source and participant and was provided uncurated.

The CDR3 numbers 15 residues from cysteine through phenylalanine. The kept DNA is CDR3 alone, 45 bases in frame from the first base. CDR1 and CDR2 (LGHDT, YNNKEL) derive from the germline V gene (reference sequence). V sheds 8 bases and J sheds 0 bases, leaving 16 bases between their ends. The immunoSEQ Assay, a bias-controlled multiplex PCR, was used to amplify TCRbeta CDR3 regions from genomic DNA. In the source study's methods: Nucleated cell counts per sample were estimated from amplification of reference gene primers within the assay. To quantify the absolute abundance of each unique TCRbeta CDR3 rearrangement, sequence reads were collapsed and filtered. For each sample, productive Simpson clonality was calculated as the square root of Simpson's diversity index across productive rearrangements. What TCRdb holds here is the immuneACCESS table cut down to in-frame rearrangements. Part of the clones is not present; checked against another copy, under half of the missing clones reflect an unresolved V gene, and the others are unexplained. That table is the source of V, J and clone size, and D and trimming were worked out from the DNA. This sample has under 150,000 clones in its table, and about 87% of those were observed once. The ten largest clones add up to 28% of the sample.

Each collaborating institution followed its own protocols to collect whole blood in K2EDTA tubes. For TCRbeta analysis, collaborators shipped samples as frozen whole blood, isolated PBMCs, or DNA extracted from either of those sample types. Concerning this clone: It has no known antigen specificity. Base qualities are not recorded, but no much larger clone differs from it by a single base.

The sequence joins TRBV3-1 (or the pseudogene TRBV3-2) to TRBJ1-1, and possibly TRBD1, on 6 matching bases. Sequenced: peripheral blood. This sequence originates from a human donor in a cohort sampled during active COVID-19. The base sequence is TGTGCCAGCGCCCACAGGGTTCATATGAACACTGAAGCTTTCTTT. The resulting protein is CASAHRVHMNTEAFF.